These 6 T cell receptor beta chains were sequenced from one sample in a study of human T cells and chemical hapten exposure. Time point indicated: patch test 2, 6 weeks after DPC sensitization. Treatment of the sample: therapeutic diphenylcyclopropenone sensitization with weekly scalp DPC. TCRdb reprocessed the RACE reads via MiXCR and lists one record per CDR3 protein. Among about 85,000 distinct CDR3 sequences listed, about 9.9% were seen once. The sample here was whole blood, taken in connection with sensitization to the hapten diphenylcyclopropenone (DPC). These receptors were obtained from a man between 18 and 35 years old with alopecia areata. Some clones in this sample may be carry-over from other donors' samples.

This chain links TRBV18 with TRBJ2-1; perhaps TRBD2 as D (5 bases). The CDR3 length is 13 residues. Germline assignment: CDR1 KGHSH and CDR2 LQKENI. The V gene lost 6 bases and the J gene lost 5 bases, with 11 bases spanning the gap. CDR3 region: CASSLGSHNEQFF. DNA for the CDR3: TGTGCCAGCTCCCTTGGGAGTCACAATGAGCAGTTCTTC. Full variable domain (rest looked up from reference TRBV18 and TRBJ2-1): NAGVMQNPRHLVRRRGQEARLRCSPMKGHSHVYWYRQLPEEGLKFMVYLQKENIIDESGMPKERFSAEFPKEGPSILRIQQVVRGDSAAYFCASSLGSHNEQFFGPGTRLTVL.

This clonotype was seen repeatedly, ten times or more. The gene calls are TRBV11-2 and TRBJ2-7; 9 bases map to TRBD1. V lost 5 bases to trimming and J lost 6 bases; unmatched junction nucleotides: 11. In germline, CDR1 is SGHAT, CDR2 FQNNGV. The CDR3 is 15 residues long. Here the CDR3 reads CASSPRRDRVTEQYF. The CDR3 DNA follows: TGTGCCAGCAGCCCTAGGAGGGACAGGGTCACCGAGCAGTACTTC. Filled out from reference TRBV11-2 and TRBJ2-7, the complete variable domain reads EAGVAQSPRYKIIEKRQSVAFWCNPISGHATLYWYQQILGQGPKLLIQFQNNGVVDDSQLPKDRFSAERLKGVDSTLKIQPAKLEDSAVYLCASSPRRDRVTEQYFGPGTRLTVT.

The table lists this clonotype with many counts. V usage is TRBV12-3 or TRBV12-4 and J usage is TRBJ2-2; unclear D gene. This CDR3 has 13 residues. With 4 bases removed from V and 5 bases from J, the gap between germline ends came to 8 bases. In DNA form, the CDR3 reads TGTGCCAGCAGTTCCACAGATACCGGGGAGCTGTTTTTT. Translating it yields CASSSTDTGELFF.

This chain connects TRBV12-3 or TRBV12-4 to TRBJ2-3; possibly TRBD1 for D (6 bases). The V end lost 4 bases, the J end lost 0 bases, and 8 bases lay between the germline ends. CDR3 length: 14 amino acids. In nucleotides, the CDR3 is TGTGCCAGCAGTTGGGACATTAGCACAGATACGCAGTATTTT. As protein: CASSWDISTDTQYF.

Concerning this clonotype itself: Mismatch with germline at one junction end may stem from a read error. The V gene is TRBV11-3, the J gene TRBJ2-2, with 8 bases matching TRBD1. CDR1 and CDR2 from the germline V gene are SGHNT and YENEEA. This CDR3 comprises 15 residues. The CDR3 is CASSPTGAGTRELFF. Here the CDR3 DNA reads TGTGCCAGCAGCCCGACAGGGGCGGGCACCAGGGAGCTGTTTTTT.

This clonotype was counted only a few times. V usage is TRBV7-9 and J usage is TRBJ1-1, with a weak D call TRBD1 (5 bases). V shed 6 bases and J shed 3 bases, with 8 bases lying between them. This CDR3 region has 12 residues. Looked up from germline, CDR1 is SEHNR and CDR2 is FQNEAQ (reference sequence). The CDR3 loop is CASSAGYTEAFF. In nucleotides, the CDR3 is TGTGCCAGCAGTGCAGGGTACACTGAAGCTTTCTTT. Based on the CDR3 plus reference TRBV7-9 and TRBJ1-1, the full variable domain is DTGVSQNPRHKITKRGQNVTFRCDPISEHNRLYWYRQTLGQGPEFLTYFQNEAQLEKSRLLSDRFSAERPKGSFSTLEIQRTEQGDSAMYLCASSAGYTEAFFGQGTRLTVV.